Below, 15 T cell receptor beta chains from the same sample are listed, as sequenced in a study of T-cell reconstitution after alpha-beta-depleted transplantation in children (dated by TCRdb to 2016 to 2018). In light of the paper, this sample's treatment or condition label describes: allogeneic hematopoietic cell transplantation with graft depleted of TCRalphabeta T cells and CD19 B cells. Library prep was done by PCR. Sequencer: Illumina HiSeq 2500. Molecular barcoding was employed in the preparation of TCR libraries, with unique molecular identifiers being used to normalize TCRbeta repertoire quantification. TCRdb reran the public reads through fastp at Q25 and MiXCR, keeping productive beta chains. CDR3 protein sequences are deduplicated, and each keeps its most common genes and DNA. The table for this sample lists about 160,000 distinct CDR3 sequences; over 8.5% of them were counted only once. About 12% of the sample is taken by the ten largest.

The material sequenced was PBMCs, taken before TCRalphabeta/CD19-depleted stem cell transplant. The receptors here all came from a boy aged 2 to 10 with acute myeloid leukemia, due to receive a stem cell transplant.

This clonotype was recorded many times. This rearrangement joins TRBV20-1 to TRBJ2-2, with a tentative D call TRBD1 (6 bases). Trimming stripped 7 bases from V and 1 base from J, with 16 bases between. There are 15 residues in the CDR3. CDR1 and CDR2 from the germline V gene are DFQATT and SNEGSKA (reference sequence). The CDR3 bases are TGCAGTGTAAGCCCCAGGGGCCGGAACACCGGGGAGCTGTTTTTT. Its protein product is CSVSPRGRNTGELFF.

This clonotype was recorded many times. The CDR3 DNA reads as TGTGCCAGCAGCCCGTGGGGTATTGCTAACTATGGCTACACCTTC. This translates into CASSPWGIANYGYTF. V is TRBV7-2 and J is TRBJ1-2; D remains unclear. This CDR3 has 15 residues. The V and J ends lost 5 bases and 0 bases respectively, with 13 bases between them. CDR1 and CDR2 (germline): SGHTA, FQGNSA.

This clonotype was detected ten times or more. The chain uses TRBV29-1 and TRBJ2-5, with D hard to call. Germline CDR1 reads SQVTM; CDR2 reads ANQGSEA. The CDR3 runs 14 residues. The V end was cut by 2 bases, the J end by 2 bases, with 12 bases between. CDR3 bases: TGCAGCGTTGAAATCAGAGGTGGACAAGAGACCCAGTACTTC. It yields the protein CSVEIRGGQETQYF.

There are many counts of this clonotype. V is TRBV5-1 and J is TRBJ1-4, with D possibly matching TRBD1 (6 bases). This CDR3 has 15 amino acids. Germline values: CDR1 SGHRS, CDR2 YFSETQ. The V and J ends lost 2 bases and 5 bases respectively, with 13 bases between them. DNA for the CDR3: TGCGCCAGCAGCTTTTCAGGGGTTCCCAATGAAAAACTGTTTTTT. It codes for CASSFSGVPNEKLFF.

This clonotype was recorded once. This chain's CDR3 is CASSETPVGLAIQETQYF. CDR3 bases: TGTGCCAGCAGCGAAACCCCCGTGGGACTAGCAATCCAAGAGACCCAGTACTTC. The chain joins TRBV11-2 to TRBJ2-5, with 9 bases fitting TRBD2. V shed 5 bases and J 1 base; nucleotides not matched to a gene: 14. CDR1 and CDR2 (germline): SGHAT, FQNNGV. The CDR3 covers 18 residues. The full variable domain, completed using reference TRBV11-2 and TRBJ2-5, is EAGVAQSPRYKIIEKRQSVAFWCNPISGHATLYWYQQILGQGPKLLIQFQNNGVVDDSQLPKDRFSAERLKGVDSTLKIQPAKLEDSAVYLCASSETPVGLAIQETQYFGPGTRLLVL.

Points on this clonotype: A much larger clone lies a single base off, so this may be a read error. The chain carries TRBV7-2 and TRBJ2-7, with D unclear. Germline CDR1 is SGHTA and CDR2 is FQGNSA. This CDR3 region has 16 residues. The CDR3 is CASSLIRSGVPYAQYF. The CDR3 region has the DNA TGTGCCAGCAGCCTTATTAGGTCTGGGGTCCCCTACGCGCAGTACTTC.

This clonotype appeared many times. The chain links TRBV6-5 to TRBJ2-1; a possible D gene is TRBD1 (7 bases). Germline lookup yields CDR1 MNHEY and CDR2 SVGAGI. The V gene lost 7 bases and the J gene lost 4 bases, with 14 bases spanning the gap. The CDR3 totals 14 residues. CDR3 coding DNA: TGTGCCAGCACTAGGAGGGACAGTTACAATGAGCAGTTCTTC. Protein product: CASTRRDSYNEQFF.

At least ten counts were recorded for this clonotype. The gene calls are TRBV6-5 and TRBJ1-1; 7 nucleotides match TRBD1. CDR3 size: 15 residues. The V and J ends lost 0 bases and 3 bases, in that order; junction bases with no gene match: 4. Germline CDR1 is MNHEY and CDR2 is SVGAGI. CDR3 in DNA: TGTGCCAGCAGTTACTCGAAGGGGGCGGACACTGAAGCTTTCTTT. It yields the protein CASSYSKGADTEAFF.

The CDR3 DNA follows: TGTGCCAGCAGCCAAGGCAGGGCAGGGAACACTGAAGCTTTCTTT. Encoded protein: CASSQGRAGNTEAFF. The V and J genes are TRBV14 and TRBJ1-1; D is possibly TRBD1 (5 bases). With 1 base removed from V and 1 base from J, the gap between germline ends came to 10 bases. This CDR3 spans 15 amino acids. Per germline, CDR1 SGHDN and CDR2 FVKESK.

This clonotype came up many times. The rearrangement uses TRBV9 and TRBJ2-3, with D maybe TRBD2 (7 bases). The CDR3 has 16 residues. Germline loops: CDR1 SGDLS, CDR2 YYNGEE. V was clipped by 4 bases and J by 0 bases, with 15 bases between them. The CDR3, as DNA: TGTGCCAGCAGCCCTGGGGGGGGCCCCAGCACAGATACGCAGTATTTT. Translation gives CASSPGGGPSTDTQYF.

This clonotype was seen repeatedly, ten times or more. The chain links TRBV30 to TRBJ2-5; D tentatively reads TRBD1 or TRBD2 (6 bases each). There are 12 residues in the CDR3. Germline V gene sequence: CDR1 GTSNPN, CDR2 SVGIG (reference sequence). Trimming pared 7 bases from V and 5 bases from J, leaving 14 bases between. The CDR3 nucleotides are TGTGCCTCACGTGGGGGGCACGAGACCCAGTACTTC. Translated: CASRGGHETQYF. The variable domain in full, with the rest retrieved from reference TRBV30 and TRBJ2-5, is SQTIHQWPATLVQPVGSPLSLECTVEGTSNPNLYWYRQAAGRGLQLLFYSVGIGQISSEVPQNLSASRPQDRQFILSSKKLLLSDSGFYLCASRGGHETQYFGPGTRLLVL.

This clonotype was seen at least ten times. An end of the junction does not agree with germline; a read error may underlie this. The genes are TRBV27 and TRBJ2-6, with TRBD1 identical over 7 bases. Germline V gives CDR1 MNHEY, CDR2 SMNVEV (reference sequence). This CDR3 contains 15 residues. Here the CDR3 reads CSSSPGTVGANVLTF. Here the CDR3 DNA reads TGTTCCAGCAGTCCCGGGACAGTTGGGGCCAACGTCCTGACTTTC.

This clonotype has at least ten counts. This chain joins TRBV7-3 and TRBJ2-1; possible D gene TRBD1, 6 bases. Germline CDR1 and CDR2: SGHTA and FQGTGA. This CDR3 has 15 amino acids. V was pared by 5 bases and J by 3 bases, with 14 bases between. CDR3 in DNA: TGTGCCAGCAGCGAAAATACAGGGAACTACAATGAGCAGTTCTTC. It specifies CASSENTGNYNEQFF.

The sample holds many counts of this clonotype. The rearrangement links TRBV5-1 to TRBJ2-6; tentative D call: TRBD1 (6 bases). The CDR3 length is 14 residues. Germline V gene sequence: CDR1 SGHRS, CDR2 YFSETQ. Trimming pared 6 bases from V and 1 base from J, leaving 8 bases between. The CDR3 DNA reads as TGCGCCAGCACCAGGGGATCTGGGGCCAACGTCCTGACTTTC. It yields the protein CASTRGSGANVLTF.

V usage is TRBV19 and J usage is TRBJ2-2; 8 bases line up with TRBD1. After removal of 3 bases from V and 7 bases from J, the junction contained 10 bases not matched to a gene. The CDR3 covers 16 residues. CDR1 and CDR2 from the germline V gene are LNHDA and SQIVND (reference sequence). For the CDR3, the DNA is TGTGCCAGTAGTATTACCCCGGGACAGGTCTACGGGGAGCTGTTTTTT. It codes for CASSITPGQVYGELFF.